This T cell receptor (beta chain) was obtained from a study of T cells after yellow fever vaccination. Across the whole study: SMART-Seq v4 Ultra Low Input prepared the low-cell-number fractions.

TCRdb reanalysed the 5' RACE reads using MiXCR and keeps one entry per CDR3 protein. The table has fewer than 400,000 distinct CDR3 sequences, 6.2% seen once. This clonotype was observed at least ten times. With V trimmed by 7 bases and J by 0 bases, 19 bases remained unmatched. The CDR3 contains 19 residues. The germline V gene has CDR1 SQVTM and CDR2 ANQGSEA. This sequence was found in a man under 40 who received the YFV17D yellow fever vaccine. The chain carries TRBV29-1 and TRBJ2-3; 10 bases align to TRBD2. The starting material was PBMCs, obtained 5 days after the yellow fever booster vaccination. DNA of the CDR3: TGCAGCGCTAGCCACAAAGCTAGCGGGAGCAAGAAAAGCACAGATACGCAGTATTTT. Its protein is CSASHKASGSKKSTDTQYF.